This T cell receptor beta chain emerged from a study of blood T cell repertoires in COVID-19. As for the study in general: The analysed material was cDNA or gDNA that came from T cells, B-cell-depleted T cells, or PBMCs.

Germline CDR1 is SGHTA and CDR2 is FQGTGA. The CDR3 sequence is 21 residues long. V shed 10 bases and J 0 bases; nucleotides not matched to a gene: 26. Participants were aged 18 to 89 years from 20 to 30 US areas. In the original processing: The assay estimated nucleated cells by amplifying reference gene primers. The data were produced by immunoSEQ multiplex PCR, yet TCRdb's version contains in-frame clones alone and is incomplete. V and J calls and clone size are those listed in that table; D and trimming were worked out from the DNA. Among 230,000 or so clones listed, about 88% were seen once. The TCR sequence derives from a young woman who had recovered from COVID-19. The chain couples TRBV7-3 to TRBJ2-3; 9 bases are shared with TRBD2. The specimen was PBMCs or T cells enriched from blood (not recorded which). DNA of the CDR3: TGTGCCAACACAGAAAATAACCGGACTAGCGACGAAATTTCTAGCACAGATACGCAGTATTTT. Translated: CANTENNRTSDEISSTDTQYF.